This TCR beta chain was retrieved from a study of control samples from healthy donors and cancer patients. This CDR3 spans 15 amino acids. Trimming at V came to 1 base and at J to 2 bases, leaving 2 bases not matched to a gene. Germline CDR1 is SGHVS and CDR2 is FNYEAQ. Sequencing was performed with immunoSEQ multiplex PCR; in TCRdb, only in-frame clones are kept and a portion is missing. The repertoire holds 85,000 to 100,000 clones, with over 90% as singletons. The gene calls are TRBV7-6 and TRBJ2-1; 7 bases are a match to TRBD1. The receptor's source is a man aged 18 to 30 in good health. Input material: blood. The CDR3 sequence: CASSLGTGPYNEQFF. The CDR3 region has the DNA TGTGCCAGCAGCTTAGGGACAGGCCCCTACAATGAGCAGTTCTTC.